This T cell receptor beta chain was documented in a study of regulatory T cells in long-lasting Graves disease (dated by TCRdb to 2020 to 2023). Regarding the complete study: Antithyroid drugs had been taken for less than 3 months by newly diagnosed Graves' disease patients. This study used TCR sequencing and RNA sequencing of peripheral blood to compare persistent Graves' disease patients against newly diagnosed Graves' disease patients. TCR sequencing covered approximately 13 persistent and roughly 20 newly diagnosed Graves' disease patients, around 33 samples in total. The study was conducted in China and was registered as a clinical trial. Overall study results and their limits: More public clonotypes were shared among persistent patients (roughly 2,700) than among newly diagnosed patients (966). The authors noted that the small sample size was a limitation that may lower accuracy. Only the TCR beta chain was sequenced and analyzed. Because the primary lesion, thyroid tissue, could not be accessed, the study looked at peripheral blood alone. Compared with newly diagnosed patients, patients with persistent Graves' disease had lower TCR Shannon entropy and fewer highly expanded clones, which suggests clonal expansion. Persistent disease showed preferential use of TRBV28, TRBJ1-2 and TRBJ2-5, whereas newly diagnosed disease favored TRBV20-1 and TRBJ2-1.

CDR1 is given as SGHVS and CDR2 as FQNEAQ, both from the germline V gene. The CDR3, from cysteine to phenylalanine, totals 16 residues. CDR3 DNA is the only sequence kept; it has 48 bases, read in frame from the first base. Trimming at the junction amounts to 3 bases on V and 4 bases on J, and the germline ends lie 16 bases apart. Library generation was performed with multiplex PCR. The instrument was an Illumina HiSeq 4000. CDR3 regions were amplified by Arm-PCR with iRepertoire HTBI primers to construct TCR beta libraries. Gel purification was performed on PCR products prior to sequencing. Per the original workflow: A total of some 65 TRBV and 14 TRBJ segments were identified across samples and were used for gene usage analysis of CDR3 amino acid clonotypes. COPE and FqMerger were used to merge filtered high-quality paired reads into contigs. BLAST was used to align contigs to IMGT TRBV, TRBD and TRBJ reference genes, with CDR3 defined following IMGT. Highly expanded clones were defined as clonotypes with a frequency above 0.1%. Repertoire diversity was measured by Shannon entropy, and V-J evenness by the Gini coefficient. A clonotype found in more than one individual was treated as public. The public reads were reanalyzed by TCRdb: fastp trimming at Q25, MiXCR alignment, in-frame beta chains only. Here each entry gathers all rows of one CDR3 protein and keeps the most common genes and DNA. These V and J calls rely on TCRdb rather than the paper's analysis. Across this sample there are fewer than 550,000 distinct CDR3 sequences, with roughly 15% seen only once. The ten largest make up just under 25% of the sample.

This clonotype was found many times. What this receptor recognizes is not known. It has no much larger one-base neighbor in the sample; base qualities were not kept. The label giving this sample's time point can be read as: newly diagnosed GD, antithyroid drugs for less than 3 months. For both TCR sequencing and RNA sequencing, RNA was extracted from PBMCs in TRIzol. The diagnosis of Graves' disease was made according to American Thyroid Association guidelines. Patients were recruited from an endocrinology department in Xi'an, China. Each patient gave 9 to 10 milliliters of peripheral blood, collected in an EDTA anticoagulant tube. Ficoll Paque Plus density gradient separation was used to isolate PBMCs, and no further T cell sorting was performed. An Agilent 2100 Bioanalyzer and agarose gel were used to check RNA quality, while a NanoDrop 2000 measured RNA concentration. In addition, the sample was reused for a study of T cells in Graves' hyperthyroidism and ophthalmopathy. Taken from the second paper: A patient counted as having stable Graves' hyperthyroidism if no progression to ophthalmopathy occurred over 18 months of follow-up. Hyperthyroidism patients were aged 18 to 65 years and newly diagnosed, with disease duration of less than 2 months. Patients with uncontrolled infections, other autoimmune diseases, pregnancy or lactation were excluded. Diagnoses were established on the basis of clinical symptoms, serum thyroxine and TRAb, thyroid ultrasound, and orbital computed tomography. A first-round RT-PCR of the TCR CDR3 used the HTBI primer set with the Qiagen OneStep RT-PCR kit. Most expanded thyroid clonotypes (frequency above 0.001) were also detected in blood, a finding suggesting that blood repertoires may reflect thyroid immune responses. Ophthalmopathy was separated from stable hyperthyroidism by a 13 V-J signature model, with 87.88% sensitivity and roughly 81% specificity obtained in cross-validation and 80%/75% obtained in testing. In validation, the model predicted progression to ophthalmopathy a median of around 6.5 months before onset, with roughly 70% sensitivity and about 75% specificity. A discovery cohort of about a hundred patients, approximately 45 with Graves' ophthalmopathy and approximately 57 with stable Graves' hyperthyroidism, was used to find distinguishing TCR V-J signatures. Whether ophthalmopathy could be predicted prospectively was tested in an independent validation cohort made up of roughly 20 hyperthyroidism patients plus 17 patients who later progressed to ophthalmopathy. The 100 discovery patients were randomly split 7:3 into training and test sets. In several Graves' hyperthyroidism patients, the study also compared T-cell repertoires from thyroid tissue with T-cell repertoires from blood. Following sampling, methimazole starting at 30 mg daily was given to hyperthyroidism patients, and high-dose intravenous methylprednisolone was given to ophthalmopathy patients. Libraries were constructed in a second round of multiplex PCR, after which size selection and purification were performed. The libraries were sequenced on an Illumina HiSeq2000 using paired-end 100 bp reads. Raw data were processed with SOAPnuke, discarding reads with adapters, uncalled bases, mean Phred below 15, or no exact constant-primer or identifier match. High-quality paired reads were merged with COPE v1.2.5, and unique nucleotide sequences were defined as clonotypes. MiTCR v1.1 was used to align the clonotypes against IMGT TRBV, TRBD and TRBJ reference segments. Analysis was restricted to V-J combinations with a frequency above 0.0001, which covered roughly 99% of repertoires. A TCS score was defined as the ratio between F50 (clonal expansion) and ExV (chaos), using BLOSUM62-based TCRdist between CDR3 peptides within each V-J. Welch's t-statistics and random forest reduced roughly 500 V-J features to about 13, which were used in a naive Bayes classifier (R e1071). No statistical method was used to set the sample size in advance, and investigators knew the group allocation. The paper reports TCR Vbeta CDR3 sequencing of more than 120 peripheral blood samples: approximately 41 ophthalmopathy, fewer than 80 hyperthyroidism and around 17 progressor patients.

The origin of this receptor is a woman aged 35-65 years with Graves disease. Donor details come from another sample of the same person, matched by shared clones. The chain links TRBV7-8 with TRBJ1-5, with the identity of the D gene unclear. Sequences were derived from peripheral blood mononuclear cells (PBMCs), sampled at new diagnosis, from a patient treated with antithyroid drugs. The DNA sequence reads TGTGCCAGCAGCTTCCAAATAGAGCTGTCGAATCAGCCCCAGCATTTT. Its protein reads: CASSFQIELSNQPQHF.